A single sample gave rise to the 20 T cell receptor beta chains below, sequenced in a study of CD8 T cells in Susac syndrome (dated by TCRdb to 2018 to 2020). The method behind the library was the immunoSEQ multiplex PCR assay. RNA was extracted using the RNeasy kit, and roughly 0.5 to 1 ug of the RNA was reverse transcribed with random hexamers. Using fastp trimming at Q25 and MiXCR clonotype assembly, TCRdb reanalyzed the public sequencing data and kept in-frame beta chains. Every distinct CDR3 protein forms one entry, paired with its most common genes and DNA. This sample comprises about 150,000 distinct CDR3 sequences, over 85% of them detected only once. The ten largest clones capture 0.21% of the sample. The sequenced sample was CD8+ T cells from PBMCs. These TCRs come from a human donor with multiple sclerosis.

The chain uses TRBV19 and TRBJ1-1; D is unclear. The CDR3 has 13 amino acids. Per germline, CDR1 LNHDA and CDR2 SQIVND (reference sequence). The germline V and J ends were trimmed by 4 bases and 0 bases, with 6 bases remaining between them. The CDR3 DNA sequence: TGTGCCAGTAGTAGGACCCTGAACACTGAAGCTTTCTTT. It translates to CASSRTLNTEAFF.

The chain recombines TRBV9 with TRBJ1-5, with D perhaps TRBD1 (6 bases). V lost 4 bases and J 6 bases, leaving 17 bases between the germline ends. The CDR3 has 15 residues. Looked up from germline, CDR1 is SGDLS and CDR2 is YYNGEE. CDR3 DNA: TGTGCCAGCAGCCGAGGGGGGGGAGAGGGTCAGCCCCAGCATTTT. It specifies CASSRGGGEGQPQHF.

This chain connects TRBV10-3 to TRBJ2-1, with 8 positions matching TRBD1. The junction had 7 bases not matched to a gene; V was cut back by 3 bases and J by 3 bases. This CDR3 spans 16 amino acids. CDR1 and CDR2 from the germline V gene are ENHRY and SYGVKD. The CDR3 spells CAISDPKTGDYNEQFF. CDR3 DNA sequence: TGTGCCATCAGTGATCCGAAGACAGGGGACTACAATGAGCAGTTCTTC.

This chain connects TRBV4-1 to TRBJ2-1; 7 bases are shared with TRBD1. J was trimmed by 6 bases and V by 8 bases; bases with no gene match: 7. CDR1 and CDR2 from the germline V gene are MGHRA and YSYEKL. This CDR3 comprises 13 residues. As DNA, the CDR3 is TGCGCCAGCGCGCCGGGACAGCTCAATGAGCAGTTCTTC. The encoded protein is CASAPGQLNEQFF.

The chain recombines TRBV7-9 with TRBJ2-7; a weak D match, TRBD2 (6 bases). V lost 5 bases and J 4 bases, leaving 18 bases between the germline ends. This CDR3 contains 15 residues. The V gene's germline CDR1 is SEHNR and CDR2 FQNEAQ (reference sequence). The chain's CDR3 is CASSPSLARSYEQYF. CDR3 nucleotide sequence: TGTGCCAGCAGCCCCAGTCTAGCGCGGAGTTACGAGCAGTACTTC.

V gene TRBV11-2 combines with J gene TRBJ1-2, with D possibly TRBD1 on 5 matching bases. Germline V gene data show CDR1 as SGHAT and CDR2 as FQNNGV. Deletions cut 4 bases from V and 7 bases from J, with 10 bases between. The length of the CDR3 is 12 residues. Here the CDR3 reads CASSSGRGGYTF. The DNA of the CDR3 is TGTGCCAGCAGCTCCGGAAGGGGTGGCTACACCTTC.

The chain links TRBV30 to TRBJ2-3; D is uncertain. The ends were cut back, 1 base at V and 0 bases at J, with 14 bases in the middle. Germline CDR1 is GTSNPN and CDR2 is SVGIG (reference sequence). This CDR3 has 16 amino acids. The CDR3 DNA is TGTGCCTGGAGTGCTTGGCCCCGACGTAGCACAGATACGCAGTATTTT. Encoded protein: CAWSAWPRRSTDTQYF. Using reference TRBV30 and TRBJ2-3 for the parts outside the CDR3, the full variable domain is SQTIHQWPATLVQPVGSPLSLECTVEGTSNPNLYWYRQAAGRGLQLLFYSVGIGQISSEVPQNLSASRPQDRQFILSSKKLLLSDSGFYLCAWSAWPRRSTDTQYFGPGTRLTVL.

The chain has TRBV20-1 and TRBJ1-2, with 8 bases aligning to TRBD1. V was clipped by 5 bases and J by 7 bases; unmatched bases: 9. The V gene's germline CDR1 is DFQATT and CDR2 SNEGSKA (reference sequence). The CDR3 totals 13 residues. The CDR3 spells CSAPDRVTGGYTF. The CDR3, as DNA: TGCAGTGCTCCGGACAGGGTGACGGGTGGCTACACCTTC.

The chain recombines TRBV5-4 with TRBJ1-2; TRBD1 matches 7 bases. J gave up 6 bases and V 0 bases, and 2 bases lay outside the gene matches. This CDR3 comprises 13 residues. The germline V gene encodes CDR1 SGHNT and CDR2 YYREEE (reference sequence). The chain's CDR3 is CASSLGDRDGYTF. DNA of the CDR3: TGTGCCAGCAGCTTGGGCGACAGGGATGGCTACACCTTC.

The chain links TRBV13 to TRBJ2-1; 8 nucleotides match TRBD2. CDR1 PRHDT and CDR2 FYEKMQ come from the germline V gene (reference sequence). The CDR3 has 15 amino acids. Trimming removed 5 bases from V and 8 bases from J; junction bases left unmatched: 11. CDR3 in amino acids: CASSDRGGPSYEQFF. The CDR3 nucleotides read TGTGCCAGCAGCGATCGGGGGGGCCCTTCGTATGAGCAGTTCTTC.

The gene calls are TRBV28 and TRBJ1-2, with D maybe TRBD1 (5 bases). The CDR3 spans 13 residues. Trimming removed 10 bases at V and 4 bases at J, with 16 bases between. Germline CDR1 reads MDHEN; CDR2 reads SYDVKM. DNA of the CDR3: TGTGCCACTACCCCGAGGGGCCCCTATGGCTACACCTTC. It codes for CATTPRGPYGYTF.

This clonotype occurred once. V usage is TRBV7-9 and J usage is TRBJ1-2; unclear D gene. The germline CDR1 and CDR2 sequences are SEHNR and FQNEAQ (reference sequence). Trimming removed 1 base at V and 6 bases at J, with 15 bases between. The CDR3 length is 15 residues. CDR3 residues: CASSLDNIIPDGYTF. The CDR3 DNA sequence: TGTGCCAGCAGCTTAGACAACATCATTCCGGATGGCTACACCTTC.

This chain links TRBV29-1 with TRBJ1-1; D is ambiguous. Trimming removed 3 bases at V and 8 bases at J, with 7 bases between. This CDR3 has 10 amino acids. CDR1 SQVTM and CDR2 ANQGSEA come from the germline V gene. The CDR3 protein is CSVELAEAFF. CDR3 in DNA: TGCAGCGTTGAGTTAGCCGAAGCTTTCTTT. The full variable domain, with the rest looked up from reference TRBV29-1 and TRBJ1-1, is SAVISQKPSRDICQRGTSLTIQCQVDSQVTMMFWYRQQPGQSLTLIATANQGSEATYESGFVIDKFPISRPNLTFSTLTVSNMSPEDSSIYLCSVELAEAFFGQGTRLTVV.

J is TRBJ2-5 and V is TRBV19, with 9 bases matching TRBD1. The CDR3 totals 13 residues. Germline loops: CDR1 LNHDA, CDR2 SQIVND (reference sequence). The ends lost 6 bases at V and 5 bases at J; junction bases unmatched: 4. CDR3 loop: CASRDRGRETQYF. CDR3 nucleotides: TGTGCCAGTAGGGACAGGGGCCGGGAGACCCAGTACTTC.

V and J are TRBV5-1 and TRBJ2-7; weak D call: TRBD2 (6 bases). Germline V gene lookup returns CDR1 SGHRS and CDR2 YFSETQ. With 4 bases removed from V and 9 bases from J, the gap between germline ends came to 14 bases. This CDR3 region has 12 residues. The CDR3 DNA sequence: TGCGCCAGCAGCCTGGACTATTCCCGGCAGTACTTC. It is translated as CASSLDYSRQYF.

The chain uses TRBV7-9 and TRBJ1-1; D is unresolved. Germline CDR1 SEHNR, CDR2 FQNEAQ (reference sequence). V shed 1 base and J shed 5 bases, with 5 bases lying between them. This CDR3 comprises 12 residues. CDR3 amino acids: CASSLDGTEAFF. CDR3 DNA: TGTGCCAGCAGCTTAGACGGAACTGAAGCTTTCTTT.

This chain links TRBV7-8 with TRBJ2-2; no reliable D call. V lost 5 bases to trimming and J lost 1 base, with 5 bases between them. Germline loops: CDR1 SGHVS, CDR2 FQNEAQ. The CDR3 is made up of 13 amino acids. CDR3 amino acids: CASSTKNTGELFF. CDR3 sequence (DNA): TGTGCCAGCAGCACTAAGAACACCGGGGAGCTGTTTTTT.

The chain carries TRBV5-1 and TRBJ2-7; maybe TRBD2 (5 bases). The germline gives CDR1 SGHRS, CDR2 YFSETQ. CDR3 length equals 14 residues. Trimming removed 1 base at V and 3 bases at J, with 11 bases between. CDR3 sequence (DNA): TGCGCCAGCAGCTTGTCAGGACTTAGCTACGAGCAGTACTTC. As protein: CASSLSGLSYEQYF. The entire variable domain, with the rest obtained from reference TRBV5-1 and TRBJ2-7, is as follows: KAGVTQTPRYLIKTRGQQVTLSCSPISGHRSVSWYQQTPGQGLQFLFEYFSETQRNKGNFPGRFSGRQFSNSRSEMNVSTLELGDSALYLCASSLSGLSYEQYFGPGTRLTVT.

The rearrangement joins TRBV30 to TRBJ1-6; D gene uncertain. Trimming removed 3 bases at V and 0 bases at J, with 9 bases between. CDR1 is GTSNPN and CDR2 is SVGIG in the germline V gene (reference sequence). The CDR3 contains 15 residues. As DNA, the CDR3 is TGTGCCTGGAGCCCAGGAAGCTCCTATAATTCACCCCTCCACTTT. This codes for CAWSPGSSYNSPLHF. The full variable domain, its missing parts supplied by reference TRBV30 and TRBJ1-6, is SQTIHQWPATLVQPVGSPLSLECTVEGTSNPNLYWYRQAAGRGLQLLFYSVGIGQISSEVPQNLSASRPQDRQFILSSKKLLLSDSGFYLCAWSPGSSYNSPLHFGNGTRLTVT.

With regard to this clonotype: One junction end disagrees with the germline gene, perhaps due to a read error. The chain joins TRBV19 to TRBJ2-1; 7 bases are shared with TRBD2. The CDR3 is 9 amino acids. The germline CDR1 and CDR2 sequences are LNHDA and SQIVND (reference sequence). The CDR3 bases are TGCGGGGGGAACAATGAGCAGTTCTTC. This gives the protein CGGNNEQFF.